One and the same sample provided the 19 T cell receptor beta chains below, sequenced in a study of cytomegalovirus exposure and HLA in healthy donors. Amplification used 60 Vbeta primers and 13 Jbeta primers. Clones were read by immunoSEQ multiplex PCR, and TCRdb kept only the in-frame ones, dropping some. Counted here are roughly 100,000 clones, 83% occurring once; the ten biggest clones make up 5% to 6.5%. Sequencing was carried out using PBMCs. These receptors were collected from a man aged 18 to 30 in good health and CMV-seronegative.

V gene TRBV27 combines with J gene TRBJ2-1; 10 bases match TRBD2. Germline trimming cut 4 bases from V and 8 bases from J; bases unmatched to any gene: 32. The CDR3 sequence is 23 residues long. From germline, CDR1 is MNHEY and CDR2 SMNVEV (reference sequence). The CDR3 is CASSSFIATELGLADPKYDEQFF. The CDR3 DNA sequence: TGTGCCAGCAGTTCCTTTATTGCCACCGAACTTGGACTAGCGGATCCGAAATATGATGAGCAGTTCTTC.

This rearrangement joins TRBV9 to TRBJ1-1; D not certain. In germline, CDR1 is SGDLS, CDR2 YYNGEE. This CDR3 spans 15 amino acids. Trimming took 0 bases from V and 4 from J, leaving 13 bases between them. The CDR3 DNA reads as TGTGCCAGCAGCGTAGAAGAGGGTTGGAGCACTGAAGCTTTCTTT. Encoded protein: CASSVEEGWSTEAFF.

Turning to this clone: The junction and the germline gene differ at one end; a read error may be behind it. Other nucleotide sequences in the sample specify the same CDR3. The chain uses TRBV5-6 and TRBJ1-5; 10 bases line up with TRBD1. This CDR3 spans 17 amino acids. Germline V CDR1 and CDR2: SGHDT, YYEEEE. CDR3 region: CASSVGQGVYANQPQHF. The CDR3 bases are TGTGCCAGCAGCGTCGGACAGGGGGTATATGCCAATCAGCCTCAGCATTTT.

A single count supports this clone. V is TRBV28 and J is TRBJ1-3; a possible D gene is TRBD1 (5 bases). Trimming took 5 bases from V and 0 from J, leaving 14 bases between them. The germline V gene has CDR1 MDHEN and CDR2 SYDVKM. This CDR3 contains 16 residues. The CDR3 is CASSAPGGGSGNTIYF. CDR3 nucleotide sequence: TGTGCCAGCAGTGCTCCGGGGGGAGGCTCTGGAAACACCATATATTTT.

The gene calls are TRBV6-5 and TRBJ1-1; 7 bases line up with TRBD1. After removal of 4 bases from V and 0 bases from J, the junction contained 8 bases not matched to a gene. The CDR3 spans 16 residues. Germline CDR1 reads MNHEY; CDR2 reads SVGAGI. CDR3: CASSLRTGDMNTEAFF. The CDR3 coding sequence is TGTGCCAGCAGTTTGCGGACAGGCGACATGAACACTGAAGCTTTCTTT.

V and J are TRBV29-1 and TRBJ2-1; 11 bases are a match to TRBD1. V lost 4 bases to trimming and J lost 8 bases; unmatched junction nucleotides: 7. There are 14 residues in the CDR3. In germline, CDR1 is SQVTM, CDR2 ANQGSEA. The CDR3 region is CSVVEDRGLYEQFF. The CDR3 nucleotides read TGCAGCGTTGTAGAGGACAGGGGGCTTTATGAGCAGTTCTTC.

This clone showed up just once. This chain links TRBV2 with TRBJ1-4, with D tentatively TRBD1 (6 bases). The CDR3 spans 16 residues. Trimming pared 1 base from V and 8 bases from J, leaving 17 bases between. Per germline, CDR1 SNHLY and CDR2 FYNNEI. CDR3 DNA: TGTGCCAGCAGTGAAGAGAGGACAGATGGCGGGGAAAAACTGTTTTTT. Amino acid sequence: CASSEERTDGGEKLFF.

The CDR3 loop is CASSLGTTLEDEQFF. For the CDR3, the DNA is TGTGCCAGCAGCCTCGGGACTACACTCGAGGATGAGCAGTTCTTC. This chain joins TRBV13 and TRBJ2-1, with TRBD2 identical over 7 bases. CDR3 size: 15 residues. Germline values: CDR1 PRHDT, CDR2 FYEKMQ (reference sequence). V trimming: 5 bases; J trimming: 8 bases; junction bases outside the gene matches: 12.

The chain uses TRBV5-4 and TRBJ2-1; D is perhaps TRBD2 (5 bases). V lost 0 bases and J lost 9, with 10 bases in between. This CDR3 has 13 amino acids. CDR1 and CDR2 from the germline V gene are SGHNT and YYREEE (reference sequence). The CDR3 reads CASSLEPGSEQFF. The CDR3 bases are TGTGCCAGCAGCTTGGAGCCGGGGAGTGAGCAGTTCTTC.

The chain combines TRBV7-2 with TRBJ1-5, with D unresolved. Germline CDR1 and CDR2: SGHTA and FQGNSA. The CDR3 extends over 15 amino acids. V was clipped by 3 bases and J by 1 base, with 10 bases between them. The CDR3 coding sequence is TGTGCCAGCAGCTTCGAGGAGGGAAGCAATCAGCCCCAGCATTTT. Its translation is CASSFEEGSNQPQHF.

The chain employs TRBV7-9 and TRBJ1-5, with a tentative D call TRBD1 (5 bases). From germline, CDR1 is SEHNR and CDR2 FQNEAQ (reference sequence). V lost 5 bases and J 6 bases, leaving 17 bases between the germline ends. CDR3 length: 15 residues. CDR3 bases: TGTGCCAGCAGCCGGGGGGACGGTGGGATTCAGCCCCAGCATTTT. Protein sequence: CASSRGDGGIQPQHF.

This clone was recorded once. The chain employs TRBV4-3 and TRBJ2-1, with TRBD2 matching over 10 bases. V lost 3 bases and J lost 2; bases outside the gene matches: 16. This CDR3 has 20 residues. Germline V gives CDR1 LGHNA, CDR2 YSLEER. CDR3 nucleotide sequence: TGCGCCAGCAGCCACGACTTGGGCCCCCAGCGGGAGGGTGCCTACAATGAGCAGTTCTTC. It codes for CASSHDLGPQREGAYNEQFF.

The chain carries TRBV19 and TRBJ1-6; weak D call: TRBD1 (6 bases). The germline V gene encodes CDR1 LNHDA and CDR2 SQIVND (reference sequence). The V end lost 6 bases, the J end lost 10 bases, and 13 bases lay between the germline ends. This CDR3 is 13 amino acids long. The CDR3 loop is CASRGGESSPLHF. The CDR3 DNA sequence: TGTGCCAGTAGAGGGGGGGAATCCTCACCCCTCCACTTT.

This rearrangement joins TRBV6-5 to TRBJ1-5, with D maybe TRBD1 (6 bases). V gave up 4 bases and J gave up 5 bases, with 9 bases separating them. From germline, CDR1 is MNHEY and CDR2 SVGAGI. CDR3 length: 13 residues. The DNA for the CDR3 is TGTGCCAGCAGTTTACAGGGACATCAGCCCCAGCATTTT. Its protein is CASSLQGHQPQHF.

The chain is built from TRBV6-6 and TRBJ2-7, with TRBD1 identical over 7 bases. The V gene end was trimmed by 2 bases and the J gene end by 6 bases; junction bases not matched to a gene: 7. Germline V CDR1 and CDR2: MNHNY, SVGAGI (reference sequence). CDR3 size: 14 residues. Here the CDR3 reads CASSYVQGSPEQYF. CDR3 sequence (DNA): TGTGCCAGCAGTTACGTACAGGGGAGTCCCGAGCAGTACTTC.

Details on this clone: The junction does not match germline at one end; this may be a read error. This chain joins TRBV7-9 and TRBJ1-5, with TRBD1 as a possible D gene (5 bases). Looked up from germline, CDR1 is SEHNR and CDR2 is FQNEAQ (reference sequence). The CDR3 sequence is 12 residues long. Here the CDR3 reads CSSSLVQGPQHF. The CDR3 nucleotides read TGTTCCAGCAGCTTAGTTCAGGGGCCCCAGCATTTT.

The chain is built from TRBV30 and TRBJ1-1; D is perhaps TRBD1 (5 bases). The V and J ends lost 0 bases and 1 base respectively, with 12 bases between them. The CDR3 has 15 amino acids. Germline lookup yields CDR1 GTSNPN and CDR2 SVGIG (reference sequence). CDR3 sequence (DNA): TGTGCCTGGAGTGTACGCTGGGGGGGGAACACTGAAGCTTTCTTT. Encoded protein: CAWSVRWGGNTEAFF.

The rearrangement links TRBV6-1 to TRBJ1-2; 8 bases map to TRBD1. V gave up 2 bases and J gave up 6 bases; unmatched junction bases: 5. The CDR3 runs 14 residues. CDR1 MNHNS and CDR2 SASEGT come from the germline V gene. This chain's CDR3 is CASSEQGAGHGYTF. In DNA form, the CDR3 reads TGTGCCAGCAGTGAACAGGGGGCAGGGCATGGCTACACCTTC.

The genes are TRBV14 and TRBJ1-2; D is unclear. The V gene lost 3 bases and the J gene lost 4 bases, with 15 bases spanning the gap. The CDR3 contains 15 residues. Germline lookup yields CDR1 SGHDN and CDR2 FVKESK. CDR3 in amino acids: CASSHSSPVAYGYTF. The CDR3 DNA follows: TGTGCCAGCAGCCATTCATCACCAGTCGCCTATGGCTACACCTTC.